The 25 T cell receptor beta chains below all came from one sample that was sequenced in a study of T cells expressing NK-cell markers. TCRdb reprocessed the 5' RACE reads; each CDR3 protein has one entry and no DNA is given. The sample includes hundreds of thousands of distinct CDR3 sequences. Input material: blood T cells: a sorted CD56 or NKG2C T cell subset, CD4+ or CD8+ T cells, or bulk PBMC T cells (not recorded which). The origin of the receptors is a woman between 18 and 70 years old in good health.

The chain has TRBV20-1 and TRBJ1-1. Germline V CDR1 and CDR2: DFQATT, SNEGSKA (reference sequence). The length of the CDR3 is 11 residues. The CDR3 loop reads CSARWNTEAFF.

CDR3 sequence: CASSTDVRTEAFF. The chain recombines TRBV14 with TRBJ1-1. The CDR3 contains 13 residues. Germline V CDR1 and CDR2: SGHDN, FVKESK.

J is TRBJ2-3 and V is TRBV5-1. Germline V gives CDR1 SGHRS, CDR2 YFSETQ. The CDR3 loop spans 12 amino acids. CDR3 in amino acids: CASSPEIDTQYF.

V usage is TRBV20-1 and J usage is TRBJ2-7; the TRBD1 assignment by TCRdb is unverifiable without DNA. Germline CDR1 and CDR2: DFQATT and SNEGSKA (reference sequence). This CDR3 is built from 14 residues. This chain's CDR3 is CSARDPGHPYEQYF.

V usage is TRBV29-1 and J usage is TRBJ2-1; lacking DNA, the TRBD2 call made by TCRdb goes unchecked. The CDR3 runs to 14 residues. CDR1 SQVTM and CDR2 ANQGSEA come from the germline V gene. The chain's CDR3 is CSVGRTSDYNEQFF.

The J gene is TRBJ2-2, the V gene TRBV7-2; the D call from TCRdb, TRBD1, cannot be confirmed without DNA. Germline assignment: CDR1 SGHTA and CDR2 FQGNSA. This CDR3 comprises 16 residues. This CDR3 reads CASSPAGTRNTGELFF.

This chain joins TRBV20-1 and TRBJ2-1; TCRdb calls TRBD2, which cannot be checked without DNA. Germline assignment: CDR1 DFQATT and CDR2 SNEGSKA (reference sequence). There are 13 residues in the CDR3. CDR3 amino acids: CSLKTSGRGEQFF.

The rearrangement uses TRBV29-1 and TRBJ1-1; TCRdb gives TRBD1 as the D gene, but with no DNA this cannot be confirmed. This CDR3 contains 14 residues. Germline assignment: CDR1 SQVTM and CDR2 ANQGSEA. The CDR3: CSVESQDRAPGAFF.

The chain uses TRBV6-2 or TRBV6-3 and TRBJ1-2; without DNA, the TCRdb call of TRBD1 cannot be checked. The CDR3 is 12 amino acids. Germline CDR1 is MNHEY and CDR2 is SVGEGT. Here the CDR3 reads CASRQGYYGYTF.

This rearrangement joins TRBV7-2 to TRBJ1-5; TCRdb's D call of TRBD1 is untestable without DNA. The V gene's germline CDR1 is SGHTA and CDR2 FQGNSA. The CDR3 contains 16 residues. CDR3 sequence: CASSLVAGPPNQPQHF.

CDR3: CASSVQTSGASSYNEQFF. The chain couples TRBV19 to TRBJ2-1; without DNA, the TCRdb call of TRBD2 cannot be checked. This CDR3 is 18 amino acids long. CDR1 and CDR2 from the germline V gene are LNHDA and SQIVND (reference sequence).

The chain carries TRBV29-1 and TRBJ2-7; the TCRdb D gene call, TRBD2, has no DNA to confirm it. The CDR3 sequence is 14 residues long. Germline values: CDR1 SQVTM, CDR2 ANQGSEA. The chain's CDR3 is CSTSSGSGSGEQYF.

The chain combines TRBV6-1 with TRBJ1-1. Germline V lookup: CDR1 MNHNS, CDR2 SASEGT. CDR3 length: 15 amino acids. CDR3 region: CASSRRSMLDTEAFF.

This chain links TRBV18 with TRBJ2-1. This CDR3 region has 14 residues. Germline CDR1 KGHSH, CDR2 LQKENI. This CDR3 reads CASSPQGAANEQFF.

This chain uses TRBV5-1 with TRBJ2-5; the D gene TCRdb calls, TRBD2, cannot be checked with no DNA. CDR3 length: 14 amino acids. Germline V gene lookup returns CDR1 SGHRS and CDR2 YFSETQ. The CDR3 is CASSLAVAGETQYF.

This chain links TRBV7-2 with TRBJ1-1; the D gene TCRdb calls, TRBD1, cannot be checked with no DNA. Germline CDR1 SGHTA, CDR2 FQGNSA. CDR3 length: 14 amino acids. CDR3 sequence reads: CASSLEGVVTEAFF. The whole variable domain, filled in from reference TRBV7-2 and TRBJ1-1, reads GAGVSQSPSNKVTEKGKDVELRCDPISGHTALYWYRQSLGQGLEFLIYFQGNSAPDKSGLPSDRFSAERTGGSVSTLTIQRTQQEDSAVYLCASSLEGVVTEAFFGQGTRLTVV.

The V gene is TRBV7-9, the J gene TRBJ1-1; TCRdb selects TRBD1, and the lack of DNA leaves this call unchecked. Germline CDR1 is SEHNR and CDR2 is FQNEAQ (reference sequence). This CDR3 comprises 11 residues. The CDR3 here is CASSQAGTAFF. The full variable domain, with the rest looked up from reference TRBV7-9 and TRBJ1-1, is DTGVSQNPRHKITKRGQNVTFRCDPISEHNRLYWYRQTLGQGPEFLTYFQNEAQLEKSRLLSDRFSAERPKGSFSTLEIQRTEQGDSAMYLCASSQAGTAFFGQGTRLTVV.

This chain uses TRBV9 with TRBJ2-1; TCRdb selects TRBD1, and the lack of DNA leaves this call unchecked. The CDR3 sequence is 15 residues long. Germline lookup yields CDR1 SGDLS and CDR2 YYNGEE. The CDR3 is CASSVDRGEDNEQFF.

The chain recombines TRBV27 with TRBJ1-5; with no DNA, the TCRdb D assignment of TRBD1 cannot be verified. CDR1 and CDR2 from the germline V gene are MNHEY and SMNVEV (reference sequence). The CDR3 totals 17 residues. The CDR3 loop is CASSKGQDPFSNQPQHF.

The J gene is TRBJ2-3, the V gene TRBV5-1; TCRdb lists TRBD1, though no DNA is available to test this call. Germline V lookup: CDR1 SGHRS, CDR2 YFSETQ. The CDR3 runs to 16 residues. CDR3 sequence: CASSLATRGGADTQYF. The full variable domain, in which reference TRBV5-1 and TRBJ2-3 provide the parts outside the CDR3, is KAGVTQTPRYLIKTRGQQVTLSCSPISGHRSVSWYQQTPGQGLQFLFEYFSETQRNKGNFPGRFSGRQFSNSRSEMNVSTLELGDSALYLCASSLATRGGADTQYFGPGTRLTVL.

The CDR3 loop reads CASSLLPPNEQFF. This chain joins TRBV7-3 and TRBJ2-1. The CDR3 has 13 amino acids. Germline-derived CDR1 and CDR2 are SGHTA and FQGTGA.

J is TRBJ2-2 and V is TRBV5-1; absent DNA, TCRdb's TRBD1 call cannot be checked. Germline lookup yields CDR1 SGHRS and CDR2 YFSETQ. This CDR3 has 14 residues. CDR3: CASSLEGWTGELFF.

This CDR3 is CSATHRDRYEQYF. The chain recombines TRBV20-1 with TRBJ2-7; the D gene TCRdb calls, TRBD1, cannot be checked with no DNA. Germline V gene data show CDR1 as DFQATT and CDR2 as SNEGSKA (reference sequence). The CDR3 consists of 13 residues.

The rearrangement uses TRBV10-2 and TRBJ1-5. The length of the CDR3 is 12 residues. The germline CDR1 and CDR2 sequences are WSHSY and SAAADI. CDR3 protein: CASTGGWQPQHF.

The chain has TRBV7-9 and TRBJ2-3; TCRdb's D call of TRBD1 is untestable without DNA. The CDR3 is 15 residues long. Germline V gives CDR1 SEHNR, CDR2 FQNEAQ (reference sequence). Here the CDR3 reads CASSPDGGGADTQYF.